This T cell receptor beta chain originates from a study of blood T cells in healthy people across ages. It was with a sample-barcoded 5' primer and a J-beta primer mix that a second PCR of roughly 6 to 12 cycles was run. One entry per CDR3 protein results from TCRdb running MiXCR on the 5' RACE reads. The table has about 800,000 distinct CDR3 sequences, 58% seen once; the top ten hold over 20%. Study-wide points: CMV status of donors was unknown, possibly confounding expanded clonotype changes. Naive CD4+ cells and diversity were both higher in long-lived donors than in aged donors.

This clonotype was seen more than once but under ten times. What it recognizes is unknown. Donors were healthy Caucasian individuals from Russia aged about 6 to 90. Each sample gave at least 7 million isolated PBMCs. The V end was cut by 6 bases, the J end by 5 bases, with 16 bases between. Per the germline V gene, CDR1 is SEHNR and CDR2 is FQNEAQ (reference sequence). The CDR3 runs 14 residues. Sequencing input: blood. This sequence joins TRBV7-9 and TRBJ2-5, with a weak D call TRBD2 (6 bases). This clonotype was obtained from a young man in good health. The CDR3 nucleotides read TGTGCCAGCAGTCCATTGGGGGGTGTGGAGACCCAGTACTTC. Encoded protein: CASSPLGGVETQYF.